This T cell receptor beta chain was recovered during a study of blood T cell repertoires in COVID-19. About the research overall: From the United States, Italy and Spain came samples of acute and convalescent COVID-19.

With regard to this clone: The same CDR3 can be traced to other DNA sequences in this sample.

The length of the CDR3 is 16 residues. Trimming removed 0 bases from V and 2 bases from J; junction bases left unmatched: 3. Germline CDR1 and CDR2: MNHEY and SVGAGI. The repertoire was sequenced with immunoSEQ multiplex PCR; TCRdb's copy has only in-frame clones and lacks some. The table includes tens of thousands of clones, about 73% detected once. The receptor's source is a woman aged 70-85 years with acute or convalescent COVID-19. The chain recombines TRBV6-5 with TRBJ1-2, with 10 bases that match TRBD1. The sample taken for sequencing was peripheral blood. The CDR3 DNA reads TGTGCCAGCAGTTACTCCCGGACAGGGGGGAACTATGGCTACACCTTC. Its translation: CASSYSRTGGNYGYTF.